This T cell receptor (beta chain) derives from a study of regulatory T cells in long-lasting Graves disease. This clonotype was counted at least ten times. Its antigen is not identified. Relying on iRepertoire HTBI primers and Arm-PCR of CDR3 regions, the team built TCR beta libraries. Using its own MiXCR run on the multiplex PCR reads, TCRdb lists one record per CDR3 protein. Of roughly 320,000 distinct CDR3 sequences in the sample, roughly 17% were seen once. Findings and limits, study-wide: New patients shared fewer public clonotypes (about 1,000) than persistent patients did (around 2,900).

Time point: newly diagnosed GD, antithyroid drugs for less than 3 months. Construction of the TCR library relied on RNA isolated from PBMCs. Patients came from an endocrinology department in Xi'an, China. The CDR3 covers 13 residues. After removal of 8 bases from V and 2 bases from J, the junction contained 6 bases not matched to a gene. Germline loops: CDR1 MDHEN, CDR2 SYDVKM. These data also featured in a second study, about T cells in Graves' hyperthyroidism and ophthalmopathy.

This sample comprised peripheral blood mononuclear cells (PBMCs), obtained at new diagnosis, from a patient treated with antithyroid drugs. This TCR came from a middle-aged man with Graves disease. J is TRBJ2-7 and V is TRBV28; TRBD1 aligns across 7 bases. The CDR3 spells CASYGTATYEQYF. CDR3 in DNA: TGTGCCAGCTATGGGACAGCCACCTACGAGCAGTACTTC. The full variable domain, its missing parts supplied by reference TRBV28 and TRBJ2-7, is DVKVTQSSRYLVKRTGEKVFLECVQDMDHENMFWYRQDPGLGLRLIYFSYDVKMKEKGDIPEGYSVSREKKERFSLILESASTNQTSMYLCASYGTATYEQYFGPGTRLTVT.